These 11 T cell receptor beta chains were sequenced from one sample in a study of shared clonotypes between healthy human individuals. Selected positively for CCR7 and CD45RO-negative, naive CD8 cells excluded terminally differentiated effector memory CD45RA+ cells. Here immunoSEQ multiplex PCR was the method, and the copy in TCRdb shows in-frame clones only, minus some. The profile shows approximately 1.9 million clones, just under 95% of them singletons. The source material was naive CD8+ T cells from PBMCs. These receptor sequences come from a man younger than 35 in good health. Some clones in this sample may be carry-over from other donors' samples.

The rearrangement uses TRBV27 and TRBJ2-1, with D maybe TRBD2 (6 bases). The V end lost 8 bases, the J end lost 10 bases, and 15 bases lay between the germline ends. The CDR3 covers 12 residues. Germline CDR1 is MNHEY and CDR2 is SMNVEV (reference sequence). The CDR3 loop reads CASSEGPREQFF. Written as DNA, the CDR3 is TGTGCCAGCTCGGAGGGCCCTCGAGAGCAGTTCTTC.

The DNA of the CDR3 is TGTGCCTGGAGCGTGAATTCCTACGAGCAGTACTTC. Its translation: CAWSVNSYEQYF. This sequence joins TRBV30 and TRBJ2-5, with unresolved D. The DNA end lines up better with TRBJ2-7; the J call may be wrong. CDR1 is GTSNPN, CDR2 SVGIG, per germline (reference sequence). This CDR3 has 12 residues.

The chain has TRBV28 and TRBJ1-3, with D possibly matching TRBD1 (6 bases). The V gene lost 4 bases and the J gene lost 4 bases, with 26 bases spanning the gap. This CDR3 has 19 amino acids. Germline-derived CDR1 and CDR2 are MDHEN and SYDVKM. CDR3 region: CASSSLVLGRGEKGNTIYF. DNA for the CDR3: TGTGCCAGCAGTTCTTTGGTCTTAGGCAGGGGCGAAAAGGGAAACACCATATATTTT.

The chain couples TRBV7-2 to TRBJ2-5; D unresolved. Germline CDR1 SGHTA, CDR2 FQGNSA. The CDR3 totals 17 residues. Between the trimmed V and J ends, which lost 2 bases and 0 bases, there was a span of 16 bases. CDR3 amino acids: CASSLKVGPSHQETQYF. The CDR3 coding sequence is TGTGCCAGCAGCTTAAAGGTCGGCCCGTCTCACCAAGAGACCCAGTACTTC.

V is TRBV28 and J is TRBJ2-5, with D uncertain. Germline V lookup: CDR1 MDHEN, CDR2 SYDVKM. V was clipped by 10 bases and J by 2 bases, with 14 bases between them. The CDR3 contains 13 residues. Written as DNA, the CDR3 is TGTGCCATCCTCGGTTTGGATCAAGAGACCCAGTACTTC. Protein product: CAILGLDQETQYF. Supplemented by reference TRBV28 and TRBJ2-5, the full variable domain reads DVKVTQSSRYLVKRTGEKVFLECVQDMDHENMFWYRQDPGLGLRLIYFSYDVKMKEKGDIPEGYSVSREKKERFSLILESASTNQTSMYLCAILGLDQETQYFGPGTRLLVL.

The chain uses TRBV4-3 and TRBJ2-1; 11 nucleotides agree with TRBD2. The CDR3 loop spans 17 amino acids. The trim removed 0 bases at V and 0 bases at J, leaving 1 base unmatched. Per germline, CDR1 LGHNA and CDR2 YSLEER. The CDR3 sequence is CASSQDTSGGSYNEQFF. CDR3 nucleotides: TGCGCCAGCAGCCAAGATACTAGCGGGGGCTCCTACAATGAGCAGTTCTTC.

To note about this clone: The sample holds other DNA sequences that translate to the same CDR3. The V and J genes are TRBV4-3 and TRBJ2-7; 9 bases are shared with TRBD2. The J segment lost 3 bases and the V segment lost 0 bases, leaving 6 bases of the junction unmatched. Per germline, CDR1 LGHNA and CDR2 YSLEER. This CDR3 comprises 16 residues. The CDR3 DNA follows: TGCGCCAGCAGCCAAGATCGCCCTAGCGGGATCTACGAGCAGTACTTC. Amino acid sequence: CASSQDRPSGIYEQYF.

The chain links TRBV7-9 to TRBJ1-1, with D possibly TRBD1 on 6 matching bases. Germline V lookup: CDR1 SEHNR, CDR2 FQNEAQ (reference sequence). V was clipped by 1 base and J by 8 bases, with 14 bases between them. There are 14 residues in the CDR3. The CDR3 here is CASSLEGGGLEAFF. The CDR3 bases are TGTGCCAGCAGCTTAGAAGGGGGGGGCCTCGAAGCTTTCTTT.

Worth noting for this clone: The junction and the germline gene differ at one end; a read error may be behind it. Distinct nucleotide sequences in the sample also encode this CDR3. The V gene is TRBV6-1, the J gene TRBJ2-5; tentatively, D is TRBD1 or TRBD2 (5 bases each). This CDR3 contains 13 residues. Germline CDR1 is MNHNS and CDR2 is SASEGT. The CDR3 is CAIPGTGRETQYF. CDR3 in DNA: TGCGCCATCCCCGGAACGGGACGCGAGACCCAGTACTTC.

V usage is TRBV6-5 and J usage is TRBJ2-7, with TRBD2 matching 11 bases. CDR1 and CDR2 from the germline V gene are MNHEY and SVGAGI. Trimming took 8 bases from V and 1 from J; bases not matched to a gene: 4. This CDR3 comprises 14 residues. CDR3 amino acids: CASGWTSGSYEQYF. CDR3 coding DNA: TGTGCCAGCGGGTGGACTAGCGGGTCCTACGAGCAGTACTTC.

CDR3 DNA sequence: TGTGCCAGCAGCCCGAGATCGACAGGGGGCAGGTACGAGCAGTACTTC. This gives the protein CASSPRSTGGRYEQYF. The rearrangement joins TRBV5-5 to TRBJ2-7; TRBD1 aligns across 10 bases. Per germline, CDR1 SGHKS and CDR2 YYEKEE (reference sequence). CDR3 length equals 16 residues. V gave up 4 bases and J gave up 4 bases; unmatched junction bases: 11.